The 9 T cell receptor beta chains in this list originate from one sample, sequenced in a study of T cells expressing NK-cell markers. For each CDR3 protein, TCRdb gives one entry from its re-call of the 5' RACE reads, without DNA. Here the sample table reports 400,000 to 450,000 distinct CDR3 sequences. Material for sequencing was blood T cells: a sorted CD56 or NKG2C T cell subset, CD4+ or CD8+ T cells, or bulk PBMC T cells (not recorded which). Source of these receptors: a woman aged 18 to 75 in good health.

The rearrangement joins TRBV28 to TRBJ2-1; TCRdb reports TRBD2, a call that lacks DNA to check it against. CDR1 is MDHEN, CDR2 SYDVKM, per germline. CDR3 length equals 17 residues. The CDR3 loop is CASSSFAGSSSYNEQFF.

The chain is built from TRBV10-3 and TRBJ1-4; TCRdb proposes TRBD1, but this gene call is untestable without DNA. CDR1 is ENHRY and CDR2 is SYGVKD in the germline V gene. The length of the CDR3 is 16 residues. The CDR3 protein is CAISEWAGTNNKKLFF.

The V call is TRBV12-3 or TRBV12-4, the J call TRBJ1-1. This CDR3 has 13 residues. This chain's CDR3 is CASSLFVGSEAFF.

The CDR3 is CASSDSAGLSSPLHF. V usage is TRBV25-1 and J usage is TRBJ1-6. This CDR3 is 15 amino acids long. Germline V gene lookup returns CDR1 MGHDK and CDR2 SYGVNS.

The chain links TRBV28 to TRBJ2-1; the D call from TCRdb, TRBD2, cannot be confirmed without DNA. In germline, CDR1 is MDHEN, CDR2 SYDVKM. The CDR3 has 16 amino acids. This CDR3 reads CASSSLPTSDYNEQFF.

The chain couples TRBV9 to TRBJ2-1; the TCRdb D gene call, TRBD2, has no DNA to confirm it. Germline loops: CDR1 SGDLS, CDR2 YYNGEE. The CDR3 loop spans 16 amino acids. CDR3: CASSVGTSGYYNEQFF.

The rearrangement uses TRBV4-1 and TRBJ1-2; TCRdb calls TRBD1, which cannot be checked without DNA. CDR1 MGHRA and CDR2 YSYEKL come from the germline V gene. CDR3 length: 18 residues. This CDR3 reads CASSLTSRDRGVRYGYTF.

The chain uses TRBV20-1 and TRBJ1-1; lacking DNA, the TRBD1 call made by TCRdb goes unchecked. Germline V gene lookup returns CDR1 DFQATT and CDR2 SNEGSKA (reference sequence). The CDR3 has 17 amino acids. The CDR3 spells CSARDTFGTGGFTEAFF.

The chain couples TRBV7-2 to TRBJ2-1; TCRdb proposes TRBD2, but this gene call is untestable without DNA. This CDR3 spans 16 amino acids. Germline V gene sequence: CDR1 SGHTA, CDR2 FQGNSA. Here the CDR3 reads CASSRTSGRADNEQFF.